This record covers a single TCR beta chain. Its cognate antigen is unknown. Given a much more abundant clone one base away, this may be a read error. In TCRdb, the RT-PCR reads were re-called with MiXCR into one record per CDR3 protein. Among roughly 570,000 distinct CDR3 sequences, 14% were seen once, and the ten largest hold over 8.5%. This sample is part of a study of response to subunit inactivated influenza vaccine. The CDR3 is made up of 14 amino acids. The germline CDR1 and CDR2 sequences are LGHDT and YNNKEL (reference sequence). Findings and caveats of the study: Each seasonal influenza vaccination, the authors suggested, recruits few new T cells.

This specimen consisted of PBMCs from blood, obtained about 12 days after vaccination. The chain links TRBV3-1 to TRBJ1-3; 8 nucleotides agree with TRBD1. The origin of this receptor is a middle-aged man who received an inactivated influenza vaccine. The CDR3 DNA follows: TGTGTCAGCAGCCCAGGGACAGGCGGAAACACCATATATTTT. Its translation: CVSSPGTGGNTIYF. Full variable domain (rest looked up from reference TRBV3-1 and TRBJ1-3): DTAVSQTPKYLVTQMGNDKSIKCEQNLGHDTMYWYKQDSKKFLKIMFSYNNKELIINETVPNRFSPKSPDKAHLNLHINSLELGDSAVYFCVSSPGTGGNTIYFGEGSWLTVV.